One and the same sample provided the 7 T cell receptor beta chains below, sequenced in a study of cytomegalovirus exposure and HLA in healthy donors. Method: immunoSEQ multiplex PCR; TCRdb's copy keeps in-frame clones and lacks some. The data hold nearly 80,000 clones, with 90% to 95% observed a single time. Sequenced: PBMCs. These receptors came from a young woman in good health and CMV-seronegative.

This clone was seen a few times. The chain joins TRBV7-8 to TRBJ1-5, with D perhaps matching TRBD1 (5 bases). Germline CDR1 SGHVS, CDR2 FQNEAQ. V was trimmed by 4 bases and J by 5 bases, leaving 21 bases between them. This CDR3 comprises 17 residues. CDR3 DNA: TGTGCCAGCAGCTCGAGACAGAGCCCGAGTCGGGATCAGCCCCAGCATTTT. As protein: CASSSRQSPSRDQPQHF. The whole variable domain, filled in from reference TRBV7-8 and TRBJ1-5, reads GAGVSQSPRYKVAKRGQDVALRCDPISGHVSLFWYQQALGQGPEFLTYFQNEAQLDKSGLPSDRFFAERPEGSVSTLKIQRTQQEDSAVYLCASSSRQSPSRDQPQHFGDGTRLSIL.

The chain carries TRBV5-4 and TRBJ2-2, with TRBD2 matching 13 bases. Unmatched junction bases numbered 5, after V lost 4 bases and J lost 8 bases. Germline V gene data show CDR1 as SGHNT and CDR2 as YYREEE (reference sequence). The CDR3 length is 15 residues. The CDR3 region has the DNA TGTGCCAGCAGCATCGGGACTAGCGGGAAGGGGGAGCTGTTTTTT. Its protein product is CASSIGTSGKGELFF.

This chain uses TRBV9 with TRBJ1-5; TRBD1 might be the D (5 bases). The CDR3 sequence is 15 residues long. Germline CDR1 is SGDLS and CDR2 is YYNGEE. Deletions cut 0 bases from V and 6 bases from J, with 13 bases between. CDR3 residues: CASSVEGRDSQPQHF. DNA of the CDR3: TGTGCCAGCAGCGTAGAGGGCAGGGATAGTCAGCCCCAGCATTTT.

J is TRBJ2-1 and V is TRBV11-2, with 12 bases matching TRBD2. The CDR3 is made up of 14 amino acids. Germline V lookup: CDR1 SGHAT, CDR2 FQNNGV. Trimming took 7 bases from V and 9 from J; bases not matched to a gene: 7. The CDR3 bases are TGTGCCAGCAATAGACTAGCGGGAGACGGTGAGCAGTTCTTC. Translation: CASNRLAGDGEQFF.

The chain couples TRBV6-5 to TRBJ2-7; D ambiguous. V dropped 0 bases and J dropped 0 bases, with 12 bases sitting between them. This CDR3 region has 16 residues. CDR1 and CDR2 (germline): MNHEY, SVGAGI. The CDR3 spells CASSYSIPLSSYEQYF. The CDR3 DNA sequence: TGTGCCAGCAGTTACTCGATCCCACTGAGCTCCTACGAGCAGTACTTC.

Details on this clone: An end of the junction differs from the germline gene, which may be a read error. The CDR3 region has the DNA TGTGCCAGCAGTTTAGGCGGACAGGGAAGGACCTCATGG. Protein product: CASSLGGQGRTSW. This sequence joins TRBV28 and TRBJ1-6, with TRBD1 identical over 8 bases. Germline V gene sequence: CDR1 MDHEN, CDR2 SYDVKM. The CDR3 has 13 amino acids. Full variable domain (outside the CDR3, taken from reference TRBV28 and TRBJ1-6): DVKVTQSSRYLVKRTGEKVFLECVQDMDHENMFWYRQDPGLGLRLIYFSYDVKMKEKGDIPEGYSVSREKKERFSLILESASTNQTSMYLCASSLGGQGRTSWGNGTRLTVT.

CDR3 sequence: CASSIQGTNEKLFF. CDR3 nucleotide sequence: TGTGCCAGTAGTATACAGGGAACTAATGAAAAACTGTTTTTT. This chain uses TRBV19 with TRBJ1-4, with a tentative D call TRBD1 (5 bases). From germline, CDR1 is LNHDA and CDR2 SQIVND (reference sequence). The CDR3 length is 14 residues. Trimming left V 2 bases short and J 1 base short, with 5 bases between.